The present entry profiles one T cell receptor (beta chain) with its context. The sample comes from a study of T cell responses to AZD1222 COVID-19 vaccine. TCRdb's table, derived via immunoSEQ multiplex PCR, lists solely in-frame clones and lacks some. In the table there are roughly 120,000 clones, roughly 92% of which are singletons. This TCR derives from an adult who received the AZD1222 COVID-19 vaccine. The sequencing used peripheral blood, collected 28 days after the second AZD1222 dose.

The CDR3 region has the DNA TGTGCCAGCTCAATCCTCCATCCAGCATCCACTGAAGCTTTCTTT. Amino acid sequence: CASSILHPASTEAFF. V usage is TRBV2 and J usage is TRBJ1-1; D not resolved. The V end was cut by 8 bases, the J end by 4 bases, with 20 bases between. This CDR3 spans 15 amino acids. In germline, CDR1 is SNHLY, CDR2 FYNNEI.